The clone carrying this T cell receptor (beta chain) has a handful of counts. Its antigen is as yet unknown. The data stem from a study of T-cell memory formation after mild COVID-19. Study background: TCR clusters showed largely donor specificity.

General study results and limits: The CD4+ clones that contracted clustered mainly within CM and EM, and the CD8+ clones concentrated in EMRA. CD4+ bias marked clones expanding day 15 to 37, unlike balanced contracting clones. Some clones that responded turned up in pre-infection memory, which suggests that cross-reactive memory joined in.

Germline V CDR1 and CDR2: MGHRA, YSYEKL. The CDR3 covers 16 residues. V shed 0 bases, J shed 6 bases, and the junction held 5 bases outside the gene matches. MiXCR, run by TCRdb on the 5' RACE reads, gives a single entry per CDR3 protein. The sample has 300,000 to 400,000 distinct CDR3 sequences, about 13% seen once. This TCR was recovered from a man between 18 and 29 years old who had mild COVID-19 (a few samples of this study predate the infection). Cell type and time point are not known. This chain connects TRBV4-1 to TRBJ2-2; 9 bases match TRBD2. The specimen sequenced was PBMCs or a T cell subset sorted from them (not recorded which). The CDR3 DNA reads TGCGCCAGCAGCCAAGAAAGGCGGGGGGGCCCCGGGGAGCTGTTTTTT. It specifies CASSQERRGGPGELFF.